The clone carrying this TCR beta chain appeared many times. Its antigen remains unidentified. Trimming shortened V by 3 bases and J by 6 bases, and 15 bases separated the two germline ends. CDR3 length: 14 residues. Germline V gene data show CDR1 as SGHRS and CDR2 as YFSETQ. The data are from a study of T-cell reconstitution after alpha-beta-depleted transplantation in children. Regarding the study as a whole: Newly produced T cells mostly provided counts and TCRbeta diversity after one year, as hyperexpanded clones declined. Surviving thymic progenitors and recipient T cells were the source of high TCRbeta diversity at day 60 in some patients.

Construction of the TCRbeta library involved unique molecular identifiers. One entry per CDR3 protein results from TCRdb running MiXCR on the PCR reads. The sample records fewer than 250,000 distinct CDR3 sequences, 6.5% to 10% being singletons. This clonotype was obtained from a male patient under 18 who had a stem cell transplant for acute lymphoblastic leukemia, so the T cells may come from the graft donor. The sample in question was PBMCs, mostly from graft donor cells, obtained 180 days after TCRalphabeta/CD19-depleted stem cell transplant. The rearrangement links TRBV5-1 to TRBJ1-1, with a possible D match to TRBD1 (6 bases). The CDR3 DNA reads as TGCGCCAGCAGCTGGGCGTTGAGGGGGGCTGAAGCTTTCTTT. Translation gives CASSWALRGAEAFF.